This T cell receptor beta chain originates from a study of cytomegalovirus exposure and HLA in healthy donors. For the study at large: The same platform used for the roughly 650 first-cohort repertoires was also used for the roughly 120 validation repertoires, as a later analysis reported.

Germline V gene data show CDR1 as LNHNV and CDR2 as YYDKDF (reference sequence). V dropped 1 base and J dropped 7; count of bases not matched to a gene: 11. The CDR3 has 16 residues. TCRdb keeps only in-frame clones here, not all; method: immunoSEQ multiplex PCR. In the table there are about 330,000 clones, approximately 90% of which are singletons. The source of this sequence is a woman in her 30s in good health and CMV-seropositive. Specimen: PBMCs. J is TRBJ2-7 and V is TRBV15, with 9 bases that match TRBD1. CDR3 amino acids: CATSRGGGTGPLEQYF. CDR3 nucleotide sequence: TGTGCCACCAGCAGAGGAGGGGGGACAGGGCCTCTTGAGCAGTACTTC.